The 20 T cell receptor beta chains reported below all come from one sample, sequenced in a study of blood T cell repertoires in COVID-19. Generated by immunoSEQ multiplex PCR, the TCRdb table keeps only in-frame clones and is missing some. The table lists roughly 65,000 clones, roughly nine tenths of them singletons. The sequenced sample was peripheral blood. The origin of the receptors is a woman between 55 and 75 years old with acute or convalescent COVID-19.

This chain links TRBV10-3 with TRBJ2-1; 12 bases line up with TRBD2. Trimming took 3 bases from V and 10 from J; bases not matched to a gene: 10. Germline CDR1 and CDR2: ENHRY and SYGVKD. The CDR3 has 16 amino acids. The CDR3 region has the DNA TGTGCCATCAGTGATCCAACTAGCGGGGGGCGGTTGGAGCAGTTCTTC. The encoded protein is CAISDPTSGGRLEQFF.

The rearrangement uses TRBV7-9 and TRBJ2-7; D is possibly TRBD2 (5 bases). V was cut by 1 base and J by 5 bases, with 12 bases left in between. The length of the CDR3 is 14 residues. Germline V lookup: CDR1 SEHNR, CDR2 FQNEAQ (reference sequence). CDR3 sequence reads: CASSLVGRGDEQYF. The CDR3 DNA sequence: TGTGCCAGCAGCTTAGTAGGGAGAGGCGACGAGCAGTACTTC. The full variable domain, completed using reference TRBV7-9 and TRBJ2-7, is DTGVSQNPRHKITKRGQNVTFRCDPISEHNRLYWYRQTLGQGPEFLTYFQNEAQLEKSRLLSDRFSAERPKGSFSTLEIQRTEQGDSAMYLCASSLVGRGDEQYFGPGTRLTVT.

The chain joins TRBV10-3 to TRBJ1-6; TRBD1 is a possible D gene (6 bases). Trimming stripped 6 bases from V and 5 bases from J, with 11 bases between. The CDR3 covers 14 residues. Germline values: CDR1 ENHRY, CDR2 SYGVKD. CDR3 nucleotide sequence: TGTGCCATCAGACGGGACAACGATAATTCACCCCTCCACTTT. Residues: CAIRRDNDNSPLHF.

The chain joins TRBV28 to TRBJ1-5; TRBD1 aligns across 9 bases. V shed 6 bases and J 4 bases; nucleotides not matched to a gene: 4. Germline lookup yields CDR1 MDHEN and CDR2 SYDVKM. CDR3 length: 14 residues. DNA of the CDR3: TGTGCCAGCAGAGTACAGGGGGCGAATCAGCCCCAGCATTTT. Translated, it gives CASRVQGANQPQHF.

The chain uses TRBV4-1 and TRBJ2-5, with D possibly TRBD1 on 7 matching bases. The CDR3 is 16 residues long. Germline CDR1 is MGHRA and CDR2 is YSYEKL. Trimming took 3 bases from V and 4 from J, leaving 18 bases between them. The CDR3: CASSHSRQGGLETQYF. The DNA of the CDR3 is TGCGCCAGCAGCCACAGCAGACAGGGAGGCTTAGAGACCCAGTACTTC.

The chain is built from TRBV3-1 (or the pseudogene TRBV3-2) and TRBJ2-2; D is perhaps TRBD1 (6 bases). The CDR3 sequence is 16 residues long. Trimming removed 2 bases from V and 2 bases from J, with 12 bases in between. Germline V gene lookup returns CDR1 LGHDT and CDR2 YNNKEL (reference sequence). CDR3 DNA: TGTGCCAGCAGCCAAATCGCAGGGGCTAACACCGGGGAGCTGTTTTTT. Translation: CASSQIAGANTGELFF.

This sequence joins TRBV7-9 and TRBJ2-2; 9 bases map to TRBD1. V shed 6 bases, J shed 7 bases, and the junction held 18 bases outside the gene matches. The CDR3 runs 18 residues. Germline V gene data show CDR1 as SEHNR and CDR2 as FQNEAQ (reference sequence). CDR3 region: CASRSIISGTGLNGELFF. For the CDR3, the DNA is TGTGCCAGCAGATCAATCATTTCCGGGACAGGGTTGAACGGGGAGCTGTTTTTT. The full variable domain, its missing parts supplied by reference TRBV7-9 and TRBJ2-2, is DTGVSQNPRHKITKRGQNVTFRCDPISEHNRLYWYRQTLGQGPEFLTYFQNEAQLEKSRLLSDRFSAERPKGSFSTLEIQRTEQGDSAMYLCASRSIISGTGLNGELFFGEGSRLTVL.

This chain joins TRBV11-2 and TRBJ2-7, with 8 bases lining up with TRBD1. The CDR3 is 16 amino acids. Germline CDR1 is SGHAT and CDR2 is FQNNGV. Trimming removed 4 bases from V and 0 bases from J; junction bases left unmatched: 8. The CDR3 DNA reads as TGTGCCAGCAGCTCGGCAGGGGACAGGAGCTCCTACGAGCAGTACTTC. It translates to CASSSAGDRSSYEQYF. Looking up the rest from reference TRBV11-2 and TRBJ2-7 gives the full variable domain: EAGVAQSPRYKIIEKRQSVAFWCNPISGHATLYWYQQILGQGPKLLIQFQNNGVVDDSQLPKDRFSAERLKGVDSTLKIQPAKLEDSAVYLCASSSAGDRSSYEQYFGPGTRLTVT.

The CDR3 DNA follows: TGTGCCAGCAGCTTTGGTGGGAGCGCAGATACGCAGTATTTT. Encoded protein: CASSFGGSADTQYF. The chain recombines TRBV7-2 with TRBJ2-3, with D maybe TRBD2 (5 bases). The CDR3 contains 14 residues. V was cut by 3 bases and J by 4 bases, with 11 bases left in between. Germline lookup yields CDR1 SGHTA and CDR2 FQGNSA.

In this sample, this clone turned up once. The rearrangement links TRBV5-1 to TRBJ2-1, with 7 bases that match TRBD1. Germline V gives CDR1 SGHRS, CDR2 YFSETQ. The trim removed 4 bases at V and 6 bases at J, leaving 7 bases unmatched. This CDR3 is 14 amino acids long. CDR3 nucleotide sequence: TGCGCCAGCAGCCACCCTTACAGGGGCAATGAGCAGTTCTTC. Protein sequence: CASSHPYRGNEQFF.

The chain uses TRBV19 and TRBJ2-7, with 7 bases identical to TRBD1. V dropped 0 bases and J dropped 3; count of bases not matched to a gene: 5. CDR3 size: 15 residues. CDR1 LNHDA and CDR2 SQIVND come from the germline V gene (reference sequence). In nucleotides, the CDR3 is TGTGCCAGTAGTATAGAAGGACAGGCAATCTACGAGCAGTACTTC. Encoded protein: CASSIEGQAIYEQYF.

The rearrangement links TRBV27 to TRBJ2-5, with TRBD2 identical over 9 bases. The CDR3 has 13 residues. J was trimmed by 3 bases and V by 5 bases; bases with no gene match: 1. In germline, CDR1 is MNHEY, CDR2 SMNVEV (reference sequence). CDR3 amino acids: CASSQRGEETQYF. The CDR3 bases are TGTGCCAGCAGTCAGCGGGGGGAAGAGACCCAGTACTTC.

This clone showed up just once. Here the CDR3 reads CAIRQGDHEQYF. The DNA for the CDR3 is TGTGCCATCAGACAGGGGGACCACGAGCAGTACTTC. The V gene is TRBV10-3, the J gene TRBJ2-7; 8 nucleotides match TRBD1. The CDR3 sequence is 12 residues long. The trim removed 6 bases at V and 5 bases at J, leaving 3 bases unmatched. Germline loops: CDR1 ENHRY, CDR2 SYGVKD.

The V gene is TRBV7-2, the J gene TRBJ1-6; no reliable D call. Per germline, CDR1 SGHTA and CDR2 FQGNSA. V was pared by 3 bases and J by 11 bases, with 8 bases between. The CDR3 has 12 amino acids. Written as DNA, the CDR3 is TGTGCCAGCAGCTTCCCGTGGCCACCCCTCCACTTT. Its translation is CASSFPWPPLHF.

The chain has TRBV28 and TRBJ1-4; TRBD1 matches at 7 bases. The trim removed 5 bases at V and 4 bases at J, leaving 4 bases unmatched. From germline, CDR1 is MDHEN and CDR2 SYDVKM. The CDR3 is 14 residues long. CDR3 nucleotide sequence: TGTGCCAGCAGTGTGACAGGGAATAATGAAAAACTGTTTTTT. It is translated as CASSVTGNNEKLFF.

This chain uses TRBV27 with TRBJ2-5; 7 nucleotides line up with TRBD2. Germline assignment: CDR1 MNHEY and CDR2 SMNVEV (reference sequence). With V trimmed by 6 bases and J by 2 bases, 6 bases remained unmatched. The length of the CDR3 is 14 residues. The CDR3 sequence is CASRKSGGQETQYF. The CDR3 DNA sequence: TGTGCCAGCAGAAAGTCGGGGGGACAAGAGACCCAGTACTTC.

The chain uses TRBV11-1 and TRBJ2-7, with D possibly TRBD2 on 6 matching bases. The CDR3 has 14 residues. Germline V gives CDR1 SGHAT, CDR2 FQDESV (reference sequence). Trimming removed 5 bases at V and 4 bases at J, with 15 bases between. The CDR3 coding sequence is TGTGCCAGCAGCCCTGCGGGGCTAACGTACGAGCAGTACTTC. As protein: CASSPAGLTYEQYF. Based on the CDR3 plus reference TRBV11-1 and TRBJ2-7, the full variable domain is EAEVAQSPRYKITEKSQAVAFWCDPISGHATLYWYRQILGQGPELLVQFQDESVVDDSQLPKDRFSAERLKGVDSTLKIQPAELGDSAMYLCASSPAGLTYEQYFGPGTRLTVT.

For the CDR3, the DNA is TGTGCCAGCAGCGTAACTCAAACAGATACGCAGTATTTT. It translates to CASSVTQTDTQYF. The gene calls are TRBV9 and TRBJ2-3; D unclear. V lost 1 base and J lost 3, with 6 bases in between. CDR3 size: 13 residues. The germline gives CDR1 SGDLS, CDR2 YYNGEE.

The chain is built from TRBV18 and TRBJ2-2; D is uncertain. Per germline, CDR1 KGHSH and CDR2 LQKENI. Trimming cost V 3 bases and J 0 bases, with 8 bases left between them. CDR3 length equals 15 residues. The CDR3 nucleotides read TGTGCCAGCTCACCTTTCGGTTCGAACACCGGGGAGCTGTTTTTT. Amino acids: CASSPFGSNTGELFF.

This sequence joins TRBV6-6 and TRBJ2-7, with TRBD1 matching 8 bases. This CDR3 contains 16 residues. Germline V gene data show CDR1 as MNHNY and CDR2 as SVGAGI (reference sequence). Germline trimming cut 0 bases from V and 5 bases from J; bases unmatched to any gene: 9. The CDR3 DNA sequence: TGTGCCAGCAGTTACTCTCTGGTATGGACAGGGAACGAGCAGTACTTC. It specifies CASSYSLVWTGNEQYF.